The 17 T cell receptor beta chains below all came from one sample that was sequenced in a study of blood T cell repertoires in COVID-19. Generated by immunoSEQ multiplex PCR, the TCRdb table keeps only in-frame clones and is missing some. The sample holds about 80,000 clones, over 70% seen once. Sequences were obtained from peripheral blood. The receptors here all came from a human donor in a cohort sampled during active COVID-19.

This clone was seen a single time. The V and J genes are TRBV27 and TRBJ1-2; 7 bases are a match to TRBD1. The germline V gene encodes CDR1 MNHEY and CDR2 SMNVEV (reference sequence). The CDR3 is made up of 13 amino acids. V shed 8 bases, J shed 4 bases, and the junction held 7 bases outside the gene matches. The CDR3 loop reads CASAIPGGYGYTF. Here the CDR3 DNA reads TGTGCCAGCGCCATCCCAGGGGGCTATGGCTACACCTTC.

V usage is TRBV20-1 and J usage is TRBJ2-1, with a weak D call TRBD1 (5 bases). Trimming left V 3 bases short and J 6 bases short, with 9 bases between. Germline V gene sequence: CDR1 DFQATT, CDR2 SNEGSKA (reference sequence). The CDR3 has 12 amino acids. This CDR3 reads CSASLGPNEQFF. The CDR3 coding sequence is TGCAGTGCTAGTTTGGGGCCCAATGAGCAGTTCTTC.

The chain employs TRBV27 and TRBJ1-5; 7 bases map to TRBD1. The CDR3 extends over 17 amino acids. Germline V CDR1 and CDR2: MNHEY, SMNVEV (reference sequence). With V trimmed by 5 bases and J by 0 bases, 10 bases remained unmatched. CDR3 amino acids: CASSATGPGYSNQPQHF. Here the CDR3 DNA reads TGTGCCAGCAGTGCGACAGGGCCGGGTTATAGCAATCAGCCCCAGCATTTT.

Only one count was recorded for this clone. The chain has TRBV30 and TRBJ2-7; 9 positions match TRBD1. V dropped 4 bases and J dropped 3; count of bases not matched to a gene: 4. Germline assignment: CDR1 GTSNPN and CDR2 SVGIG (reference sequence). This CDR3 is built from 13 residues. Here the CDR3 DNA reads TGTGCCTGGAACAGGGGGCGCTTCTACGAGCAGTACTTC. Residues: CAWNRGRFYEQYF.

This clone was recorded a few times. The rearrangement uses TRBV11-3 and TRBJ2-5, with D perhaps matching TRBD2 (6 bases). Germline values: CDR1 SGHNT, CDR2 YENEEA. The ends were cut back, 0 bases at V and 0 bases at J, with 11 bases in the middle. This CDR3 has 16 amino acids. CDR3: CASSLDRERDQETQYF. In DNA form, the CDR3 reads TGTGCCAGCAGCTTAGATCGGGAGCGGGACCAAGAGACCCAGTACTTC.

The V and J genes are TRBV12-5 and TRBJ1-2; 7 nucleotides match TRBD1. The CDR3 loop spans 17 amino acids. Germline V CDR1 and CDR2: LGHNT, FRNRAP. V lost 0 bases and J lost 6; bases outside the gene matches: 13. This chain's CDR3 is CASGLVLLIPGQNGYTF. DNA of the CDR3: TGTGCTAGTGGTTTGGTTCTCCTGATACCGGGACAGAATGGCTACACCTTC.

This clone appeared a single time. This chain connects TRBV4-1 to TRBJ1-5; D might be TRBD1 (6 bases). The germline V gene has CDR1 MGHRA and CDR2 YSYEKL. The CDR3 loop spans 16 amino acids. The V end lost 0 bases, the J end lost 6 bases, and 15 bases lay between the germline ends. CDR3 in amino acids: CASSQDQQGIFQPQHF. The CDR3, as DNA: TGCGCCAGCAGCCAAGATCAACAGGGTATCTTTCAGCCCCAGCATTTT.

The chain employs TRBV3-1 (or the pseudogene TRBV3-2) and TRBJ2-3; TRBD2 matches at 10 bases. J lost 2 bases, V lost 1 base, and 6 bases had no gene match. Per germline, CDR1 LGHDT and CDR2 YNNKEL (reference sequence). This CDR3 contains 17 residues. CDR3 in DNA: TGTGCCAGCAGCCAAGGGCTAGCGGGGGAATTCACAGATACGCAGTATTTT. Amino acid sequence: CASSQGLAGEFTDTQYF.

The J gene is TRBJ2-5, the V gene TRBV7-9, with 7 bases fitting TRBD1. This CDR3 contains 14 residues. The germline V gene encodes CDR1 SEHNR and CDR2 FQNEAQ (reference sequence). V dropped 7 bases and J dropped 2; count of bases not matched to a gene: 7. The CDR3 region is CASTLTGPQETQYF. CDR3 bases: TGTGCCAGCACCTTGACAGGGCCTCAAGAGACCCAGTACTTC. Combining the CDR3 with reference TRBV7-9 and TRBJ2-5 gives the whole variable domain DTGVSQNPRHKITKRGQNVTFRCDPISEHNRLYWYRQTLGQGPEFLTYFQNEAQLEKSRLLSDRFSAERPKGSFSTLEIQRTEQGDSAMYLCASTLTGPQETQYFGPGTRLLVL.

V gene TRBV6-6 combines with J gene TRBJ2-5, with 7 bases that match TRBD1. Germline lookup yields CDR1 MNHNY and CDR2 SVGAGI (reference sequence). The CDR3 sequence is 15 residues long. V was clipped by 6 bases and J by 0 bases; unmatched bases: 7. The CDR3, as DNA: TGTGCCAGCAGGCATGGGGACAGCTACCAAGAGACCCAGTACTTC. It codes for CASRHGDSYQETQYF.

This clone was seen only a few times. V gene TRBV18 combines with J gene TRBJ2-3; a possible D gene is TRBD2 (6 bases). The CDR3 contains 15 residues. Germline assignment: CDR1 KGHSH and CDR2 LQKENI. V was pared by 3 bases and J by 1 base, with 11 bases between. CDR3 in DNA: TGTGCCAGCTCACCTCTGGGCGGGGGCACAGATACGCAGTATTTT. It is translated as CASSPLGGGTDTQYF.

This rearrangement joins TRBV27 to TRBJ2-7, with D possibly TRBD1 on 5 matching bases. This CDR3 contains 16 residues. The germline V gene encodes CDR1 MNHEY and CDR2 SMNVEV (reference sequence). V was trimmed by 7 bases and J by 0 bases, leaving 19 bases between them. CDR3 protein: CASTPVGAASSYEQYV. The CDR3 region has the DNA TGTGCCAGCACCCCGGTTGGGGCAGCCTCCTCCTACGAGCAGTACGTC.

V gene TRBV9 combines with J gene TRBJ2-5; TRBD1 matches at 9 bases. The CDR3 covers 14 residues. J gave up 5 bases and V 2 bases, and 4 bases lay outside the gene matches. Germline CDR1 and CDR2: SGDLS and YYNGEE. DNA for the CDR3: TGTGCCAGCAGCGTCGGGACAGGGAGGGAGACCCAGTACTTC. Its protein is CASSVGTGRETQYF.

This chain uses TRBV5-1 with TRBJ2-3, with D perhaps TRBD2 (5 bases). The length of the CDR3 is 18 residues. Germline loops: CDR1 SGHRS, CDR2 YFSETQ. Deletions cut 3 bases from V and 0 bases from J, with 20 bases between. Written as DNA, the CDR3 is TGCGCCAGCAGCTCCGGGATCCTTCTAACCTCTAGCACAGATACGCAGTATTTT. Translating gives CASSSGILLTSSTDTQYF.

This CDR3 is CASSISGVNTEAFF. Here the CDR3 DNA reads TGTGCCAGTAGTATATCGGGGGTGAACACTGAAGCTTTCTTT. This rearrangement joins TRBV19 to TRBJ1-1; tentatively, D is TRBD1 (5 bases). Trimming removed 2 bases from V and 0 bases from J, with 7 bases in between. The germline V gene encodes CDR1 LNHDA and CDR2 SQIVND (reference sequence). The CDR3 runs to 14 residues.

The gene calls are TRBV21-1 and TRBJ1-5; no check of the table's D call, TRBD1, against the DNA was made. TRBV21-1 is deemed a pseudogene. The CDR3 is 15 residues long. The DNA for the CDR3 is TGTGCCAGCAGCAATGGGCAGGGCCGCAATCAGCCCCAGCATTTT. This gives the protein CASSNGQGRNQPQHF.

The chain is built from TRBV10-3 and TRBJ1-2, with 7 nucleotides matching TRBD1. This CDR3 is 14 amino acids long. Germline trimming cut 6 bases from V and 3 bases from J; bases unmatched to any gene: 7. Germline V CDR1 and CDR2: ENHRY, SYGVKD. The CDR3 reads CAISLTGKDYGYTF. CDR3 sequence (DNA): TGTGCCATCAGCTTGACAGGGAAGGACTATGGCTACACCTTC.